The clone carrying this TCR beta chain came up a few times. Its antigen is not identified. A read error likely explains this, since a far larger clone differs by one base. The same CDR3 arises from other DNA sequences in this sample as well. Expressed TCRB transcripts were sequenced because the entire RNA isolate underwent reverse transcription. For naive, central memory and regulatory T cell samples, reads averaged approximately 3.9 million. Sequenced by immunoSEQ multiplex PCR; TCRdb stores in-frame clones only, minus some. The data show 300,000 to 450,000 clones, around 9.6% seen once. Germline V gene data show CDR1 as SGHTA and CDR2 as FQGNSA. The length of the CDR3 is 14 residues. Unmatched junction bases numbered 3, after V lost 5 bases and J lost 2 bases. There was one heparinised blood draw per donor, averaging roughly 120 mL. Each of the sorted populations had a purity greater than 95%. The sample originates from a study of beta chain features in type 1 diabetes.

Whole-study results and caveats: TCRB CDR3s were moderately but significantly shorter in Type 1 diabetes patients in all four CD4+ subsets. PCR might show a preference for shorter templates, equally across patients and controls.

Specimen: central memory CD4+ T cells from blood. This chain uses TRBV7-2 with TRBJ1-5; 7 positions agree with TRBD1. This receptor was taken from a man aged 25-45 years with type 1 diabetes. The CDR3 sequence is CASSPGTGNQPQHF. The CDR3 region has the DNA TGTGCCAGCAGCCCCGGGACAGGCAATCAGCCCCAGCATTTT.